The 32 T cell receptor beta chains below all came from one sample that was sequenced in a study of T cells in Graves' hyperthyroidism and ophthalmopathy. TCR beta CDR3 region amplification was performed from RNA transcripts. TCR CDR3 regions were first amplified by RT-PCR with HTBI primers. MiXCR, applied by TCRdb to the multiplex PCR reads, yields one record per CDR3 protein. The sample has 500,000 to 750,000 distinct CDR3 sequences, over 12% seen once; the top ten hold 6.5% to 9%. The sample was blood. All receptors derive from a woman younger than 35 with Graves' ophthalmopathy.

This clonotype was counted a few times. CDR3 nucleotide sequence: TGTGCCAGCAGCCAAGACCCCCGTACGGCCTCCTACGAGCAGTACTTC. Translating it yields CASSQDPRTASYEQYF. The rearrangement uses TRBV3-1 and TRBJ2-7; D remains ambiguous. From germline, CDR1 is LGHDT and CDR2 YNNKEL (reference sequence). This CDR3 contains 16 residues. V was pared by 0 bases and J by 0 bases, with 12 bases between.

V and J are TRBV7-6 and TRBJ2-5; D is perhaps TRBD1 or TRBD2 (7 bases each). V lost 3 bases and J 7 bases, leaving 12 bases between the germline ends. Germline loops: CDR1 SGHVS, CDR2 FNYEAQ. The CDR3 sequence is 13 residues long. CDR3 sequence (DNA): TGTGCCAGCAGCTTCCAGGGGGGGGGGACCCAGTACTTC. As protein: CASSFQGGGTQYF.

Note on this clonotype: The CDR3 does not close with the conserved phenylalanine or tryptophan, likely indicating a read error. The gene calls are TRBV19 and TRBJ1-2; 7 bases are a match to TRBD1. The V gene's germline CDR1 is LNHDA and CDR2 SQIVND (reference sequence). V shed 6 bases, J shed 1 base, and the junction held 5 bases outside the gene matches. The CDR3 consists of 14 residues. CDR3 sequence reads: CASSWDRDNYGYTL. As DNA, the CDR3 is TGTGCCAGTAGCTGGGACAGAGATAACTATGGCTACACCCTC.

The table lists this clonotype with many counts. The chain has TRBV24-1 and TRBJ2-3; D might be TRBD2 (6 bases). V dropped 3 bases and J dropped 2 bases, with 17 bases sitting between them. This CDR3 spans 17 amino acids. The germline V gene has CDR1 KGHDR and CDR2 SFDVKD. The CDR3 here is CATSDAGGIGDTDTQYF. The CDR3 nucleotides are TGTGCCACCAGTGATGCCGGGGGAATCGGCGACACAGATACGCAGTATTTT.

This clonotype was counted many times. The chain uses TRBV11-2 and TRBJ2-6; D could derive from TRBD1 or TRBD2 (5 bases each). Per germline, CDR1 SGHAT and CDR2 FQNNGV. This CDR3 region has 18 residues. Trimming took 1 base from V and 4 from J, leaving 17 bases between them. The CDR3 protein is CASSLVFGAGTGANVLTF. In DNA form, the CDR3 reads TGTGCCAGCAGCTTAGTCTTCGGGGCAGGGACCGGGGCCAACGTCCTGACTTTC.

The sample holds a few counts of this clonotype. The genes are TRBV7-9 and TRBJ1-3; D remains ambiguous. The CDR3 covers 13 residues. V was pared by 1 base and J by 8 bases, with 9 bases between. Per germline, CDR1 SEHNR and CDR2 FQNEAQ (reference sequence). CDR3 DNA: TGTGCCAGCAGCTTAGGAGGGCTTGACACCATATATTTT. This gives the protein CASSLGGLDTIYF.

This chain uses TRBV20-1 with TRBJ2-7; D tentatively reads TRBD1 or TRBD2 (5 bases each). Trimming took off 5 bases at V and 0 bases at J, with 14 bases between the two ends. CDR3 length: 14 residues. Germline CDR1 is DFQATT and CDR2 is SNEGSKA (reference sequence). CDR3 DNA: TGCAGTGCTGCCCCGGGACGGATCTCCTACGAGCAGTACTTC. This sequence encodes CSAAPGRISYEQYF.

This clonotype was seen many times. This chain uses TRBV2 with TRBJ2-3; TRBD2 is a possible D gene (5 bases). The CDR3 runs 14 residues. The V gene lost 6 bases and the J gene lost 3 bases, with 13 bases spanning the gap. Germline V lookup: CDR1 SNHLY, CDR2 FYNNEI. The CDR3 is CASSDEPGTDTQYF. For the CDR3, the DNA is TGTGCCAGCAGCGACGAACCGGGGACAGATACGCAGTATTTT.

This clonotype was seen many times. The chain joins TRBV11-2 to TRBJ2-3; no definite D call. Trimming shortened V by 5 bases and J by 2 bases, and 14 bases separated the two germline ends. The CDR3 sequence is 15 residues long. CDR1 and CDR2 (germline): SGHAT, FQNNGV. This CDR3 reads CASSQTTKLTDTQYF. The CDR3 DNA reads TGTGCCAGCAGCCAAACCACCAAACTCACAGATACGCAGTATTTT.

This clonotype was counted ten times or more. The genes are TRBV24-1 and TRBJ2-1; 9 bases are a match to TRBD2. V shed 3 bases, J shed 7 bases, and the junction held 3 bases outside the gene matches. The germline CDR1 and CDR2 sequences are KGHDR and SFDVKD. The CDR3 runs to 14 residues. The CDR3 reads CATSDQTSGNEQFF. CDR3 bases: TGTGCCACCAGTGATCAGACTAGCGGTAATGAGCAGTTCTTC.

In its sample, this clonotype was seen a few times. The V and J genes are TRBV19 and TRBJ1-3; D is possibly TRBD1 (5 bases). This CDR3 has 17 amino acids. V was trimmed by 5 bases and J by 1 base, leaving 18 bases between them. Looked up from germline, CDR1 is LNHDA and CDR2 is SQIVND (reference sequence). The CDR3 reads CASSSTAGGKSGNTIYF. The CDR3 DNA follows: TGTGCCAGTAGTTCCACCGCGGGGGGGAAATCTGGAAACACCATATATTTT.

In its sample, this clonotype was seen many times. The chain has TRBV27 and TRBJ1-1; 7 bases map to TRBD1. The CDR3 runs to 14 residues. In germline, CDR1 is MNHEY, CDR2 SMNVEV (reference sequence). The J segment lost 4 bases and the V segment lost 8 bases, leaving 10 bases of the junction unmatched. In nucleotides, the CDR3 is TGTGCCAGCGGTCGGGACAGAAGGGTCACTGAAGCTTTCTTT. Its translation is CASGRDRRVTEAFF.

This clonotype was seen ten or more times. The chain recombines TRBV27 with TRBJ1-1, with TRBD1 identical over 9 bases. Germline V gene lookup returns CDR1 MNHEY and CDR2 SMNVEV (reference sequence). V lost 7 bases, J lost 1 base, and 1 base stayed unmatched. The CDR3 has 13 residues. The CDR3 DNA is TGTGCCAGCAAGACAGGGGGGAACACTGAAGCTTTCTTT. Its translation is CASKTGGNTEAFF.

At least ten counts were recorded for this clonotype. The chain joins TRBV7-2 to TRBJ2-7; weak D call: TRBD1 (6 bases). The germline gives CDR1 SGHTA, CDR2 FQGNSA. The CDR3 length is 17 residues. V lost 3 bases and J 5 bases, leaving 23 bases between the germline ends. The CDR3 coding sequence is TGTGCCAGCAGCTTCGTTGGGGGCGCTAGCTCGGGCCACGAGCAGTACTTC. It encodes CASSFVGGASSGHEQYF.

V is TRBV7-3 and J is TRBJ1-1; D possibly corresponds to TRBD1 (6 bases). Trimming took 2 bases from V and 7 from J, leaving 17 bases between them. CDR1 is SGHTA and CDR2 is FQGTGA in the germline V gene. The CDR3 totals 15 residues. In DNA form, the CDR3 reads TGTGCCAGCAGCTTACTGGGGGTGGGGGGCAGTGAAGCTTTCTTT. It translates to CASSLLGVGGSEAFF.

This clonotype has more than one count but fewer than ten. The chain links TRBV6-2 or TRBV6-3 to TRBJ1-4; D remains unclear. Trimming left V 3 bases short and J 6 bases short, with 8 bases between. In germline, CDR1 is MNHEY, CDR2 SVGEGT. The CDR3 loop spans 13 amino acids. The CDR3 DNA reads TGTGCCAGCAGTTATACGAGATATGAAAAACTGTTTTTT. Encoded protein: CASSYTRYEKLFF.

This clonotype was picked up a small number of times. The chain joins TRBV9 to TRBJ1-5, with D uncertain. Trimming shortened V by 4 bases and J by 10 bases, and 18 bases separated the two germline ends. This CDR3 has 14 residues. CDR1 and CDR2 (germline): SGDLS, YYNGEE. CDR3 sequence: CASSLDPRLRPQHF. The CDR3 DNA reads TGTGCCAGCAGCCTGGACCCGCGTCTACGACCCCAGCATTTT.

Ten or more counts support this clonotype. This chain joins TRBV6-1 and TRBJ1-5, with 12 bases matching TRBD1. The V segment lost 7 bases and the J segment 8 bases; nucleotides outside the gene matches: 15. The CDR3 length is 17 residues. Germline CDR1 is MNHNS and CDR2 is SASEGT. The CDR3 reads CASKDWSGTGGEKPQHF. The CDR3 DNA is TGTGCCAGCAAGGATTGGAGCGGGACAGGGGGCGAGAAGCCCCAGCATTTT.

The chain employs TRBV12-3 or TRBV12-4 and TRBJ1-5, with TRBD1 matching 9 bases. The ends lost 2 bases at V and 5 bases at J; junction bases unmatched: 4. This CDR3 contains 15 residues. Here the CDR3 reads CASSLRTGVHQPQHF. In nucleotides, the CDR3 is TGTGCCAGCAGTTTAAGGACAGGGGTCCATCAGCCCCAGCATTTT.

This clonotype was detected a few times. At one end the junction does not follow the germline gene, possibly because of a read error. The genes are TRBV2 and TRBJ2-2; D might be TRBD2 (6 bases). Germline values: CDR1 SNHLY, CDR2 FYNNEI. This CDR3 spans 15 amino acids. CDR3 residues: CASGVGFANTGGLFF. The DNA for the CDR3 is TGTGCCAGCGGTGTTGGATTCGCTAACACCGGGGGGCTGTTTTTT.

This clonotype was detected many times. This chain connects TRBV24-1 to TRBJ2-7; 9 bases fit TRBD1. The CDR3 covers 15 residues. The V segment lost 1 base and the J segment 5 bases; nucleotides outside the gene matches: 5. Germline V gene data show CDR1 as KGHDR and CDR2 as SFDVKD. CDR3 bases: TGTGCCACCAGTGATTTAAACAGGGGGCAGGACGAGCAGTACTTC. Amino acids: CATSDLNRGQDEQYF.

This clonotype appeared a few times. This sequence joins TRBV19 and TRBJ2-1; maybe TRBD2 (7 bases). Trimming pared 6 bases from V and 6 bases from J, leaving 15 bases between. Germline CDR1 LNHDA, CDR2 SQIVND (reference sequence). This CDR3 spans 14 amino acids. CDR3 protein: CASRQEGGGNEQFF. The DNA for the CDR3 is TGTGCCAGTAGGCAGGAGGGAGGGGGCAATGAGCAGTTCTTC.

The V gene is TRBV10-3, the J gene TRBJ2-2, with 8 bases lining up with TRBD2. This CDR3 comprises 18 residues. Germline CDR1 is ENHRY and CDR2 is SYGVKD. J gave up 0 bases and V 6 bases, and 12 bases lay outside the gene matches. CDR3 DNA sequence: TGTGCCATCAGCGAAAATCCGGGACTAGTCCCGAACACCGGGGAGCTGTTTTTT. This sequence encodes CAISENPGLVPNTGELFF.

This clonotype was observed a handful of times. V usage is TRBV6-2 or TRBV6-3 and J usage is TRBJ2-3; 8 bases are a match to TRBD2. This CDR3 contains 15 residues. V trimming: 6 bases; J trimming: 6 bases; junction bases outside the gene matches: 11. Germline-derived CDR1 and CDR2 are MNHEY and SVGEGT. The CDR3, as DNA: TGTGCCAGCAGACCCCGGACTAGCTGGGGTGATACGCAGTATTTT. This translates into CASRPRTSWGDTQYF.

This chain connects TRBV20-1 to TRBJ2-3; TRBD1 aligns across 7 bases. This CDR3 is 13 amino acids long. The V gene's germline CDR1 is DFQATT and CDR2 SNEGSKA (reference sequence). Unmatched junction bases numbered 7, after V lost 8 bases and J lost 2 bases. The CDR3 region has the DNA TGCAGTACCACAGGGGATTTCACAGATACGCAGTATTTT. It translates to CSTTGDFTDTQYF.

This clonotype has ten or more counts. The CDR3 loop is CASRRTSGTPEQYF. The CDR3 DNA follows: TGTGCCAGCAGACGGACTAGCGGGACACCCGAGCAGTACTTC. J is TRBJ2-7 and V is TRBV2, with 12 nucleotides matching TRBD2. The junction had 6 bases not matched to a gene; V was cut back by 6 bases and J by 6 bases. The length of the CDR3 is 14 residues. In germline, CDR1 is SNHLY, CDR2 FYNNEI. Based on the CDR3 plus reference TRBV2 and TRBJ2-7, the full variable domain is EPEVTQTPSHQVTQMGQEVILRCVPISNHLYFYWYRQILGQKVEFLVSFYNNEISEKSEIFDDQFSVERPDGSNFTLKIRSTKLEDSAMYFCASRRTSGTPEQYFGPGTRLTVT.

The table lists this clonotype with many counts. This rearrangement joins TRBV29-1 to TRBJ1-1; 7 nucleotides line up with TRBD1. Trimming took 8 bases from V and 0 from J; bases not matched to a gene: 6. The length of the CDR3 is 13 residues. Germline V gives CDR1 SQVTM, CDR2 ANQGSEA. The CDR3 reads CSFTDRLNTEAFF. DNA of the CDR3: TGCAGCTTCACGGACAGGTTGAACACTGAAGCTTTCTTT.

A remark on this clonotype: One end of the junction varies from germline; a read error may be responsible. The chain carries TRBV20-1 and TRBJ1-4; maybe TRBD1 (5 bases). CDR1 and CDR2 (germline): DFQATT, SNEGSKA (reference sequence). CDR3 length equals 13 residues. The CDR3 DNA reads TGCAGTGCTAGAGCTGGACACAATGAAAAACTGTCTTTT. Translated, it gives CSARAGHNEKLSF.

The chain joins TRBV29-1 to TRBJ1-5; 10 bases align to TRBD1. CDR1 and CDR2 from the germline V gene are SQVTM and ANQGSEA. J gave up 6 bases and V 5 bases, and 7 bases lay outside the gene matches. CDR3 length: 14 amino acids. In nucleotides, the CDR3 is TGCAGCGTTAACTACGGGACAGGGGTTCAGCCCCAGCATTTT. This encodes CSVNYGTGVQPQHF.

The chain couples TRBV20-1 to TRBJ2-7, with a possible D match to TRBD2 (7 bases). CDR3 length equals 14 residues. From germline, CDR1 is DFQATT and CDR2 SNEGSKA (reference sequence). The V end lost 6 bases, the J end lost 5 bases, and 20 bases lay between the germline ends. The CDR3: CSASMGRGNDEQYF. DNA for the CDR3: TGCAGTGCCAGTATGGGGAGGGGGAACGACGAGCAGTACTTC.

At least ten counts were recorded for this clonotype. This chain uses TRBV28 with TRBJ1-6; no definite D call. V was shortened by 3 bases and J by 9 bases, with 12 bases between the two germline ends. From germline, CDR1 is MDHEN and CDR2 SYDVKM. The CDR3 covers 14 residues. The CDR3 spells CASSLPEGFSPLHF. The CDR3 coding sequence is TGTGCCAGCAGTTTGCCAGAAGGCTTTTCACCCCTCCACTTT.

A few counts support this clonotype. V gene TRBV6-1 combines with J gene TRBJ1-1; no firm D call. CDR3 length: 11 amino acids. V lost 6 bases and J lost 5, with 7 bases in between. Germline CDR1 and CDR2: MNHNS and SASEGT. This CDR3 reads CASSQETEAFF. The DNA for the CDR3 is TGTGCCAGCAGCCAGGAAACTGAAGCTTTCTTT.